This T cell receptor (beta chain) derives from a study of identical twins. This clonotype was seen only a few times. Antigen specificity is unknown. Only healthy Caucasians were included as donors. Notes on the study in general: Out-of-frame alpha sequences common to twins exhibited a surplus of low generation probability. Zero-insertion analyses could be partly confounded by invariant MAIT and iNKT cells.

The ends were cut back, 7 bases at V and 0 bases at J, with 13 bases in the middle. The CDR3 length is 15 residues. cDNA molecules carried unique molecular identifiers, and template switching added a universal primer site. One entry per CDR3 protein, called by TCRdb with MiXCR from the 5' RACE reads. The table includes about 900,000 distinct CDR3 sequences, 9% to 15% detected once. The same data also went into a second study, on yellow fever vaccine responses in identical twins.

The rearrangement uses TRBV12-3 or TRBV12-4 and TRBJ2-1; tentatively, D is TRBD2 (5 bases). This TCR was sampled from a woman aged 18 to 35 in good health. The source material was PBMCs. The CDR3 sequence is CASNSRAPSYNEQFF. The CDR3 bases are TGTGCCAGCAACTCGCGGGCCCCCTCCTACAATGAGCAGTTCTTC.